Listed below are T cell receptor beta chains from one sample, sequenced in a study of T-cell memory formation after mild COVID-19. TCRdb itself ran the 5' RACE reads through MiXCR, one entry per CDR3 protein. The table lists approximately 500,000 distinct CDR3 sequences, roughly 25% of them singletons. Source material: PBMCs or a T cell subset sorted from them (not recorded which). These receptor sequences come from an adult woman who had mild COVID-19 (a few samples of this study predate the infection). Cell type and time point are not known. Both conserved end residues are part of each CDR3. Fields, in order: clone size, J gene, V gene, D gene, CDR3 DNA, CDR3 protein. A D gene is named only where the DNA matches it firmly. Expanded clones get a size class; other rows say once, few or many, or leave the size out.

clone size: .
J gene: TRBJ2-2
V gene: TRBV5-1
D gene: .
CDR3 DNA: TGCGCCAGCAGCTTGGCTCTACCTCGTCGGCTGTTTTTT
CDR3 protein: CASSLALPRRLFF

clone size: few
J gene: TRBJ2-3
V gene: TRBV7-6
D gene: TRBD1
CDR3 DNA: TGTGCCAGCAGCTTGATGGACAGGGGGCAAGATACGCAGTATTTT
CDR3 protein: CASSLMDRGQDTQYF

clone size: few
J gene: TRBJ2-5
V gene: TRBV7-9
D gene: TRBD2
CDR3 DNA: TGTGCCAGCAGCTCCCCTCTTCCGAGGCTAGCGGCTTCAGGGGAGACCCAGTACTTC
CDR3 protein: CASSSPLPRLAASGETQYF

clone size: few
J gene: TRBJ2-1
V gene: TRBV7-9
D gene: .
CDR3 DNA: TGTGCCAGCAGCCTCCAGGATGGGGGATACAATGAGCAGTTCTTC
CDR3 protein: CASSLQDGGYNEQFF

clone size: .
J gene: TRBJ2-5
V gene: TRBV5-6
D gene: .
CDR3 DNA: TGTGCCAGCAGCTCAATTGTAGCCGACGGGCTGGAGACCCAGTACTTC
CDR3 protein: CASSSIVADGLETQYF

clone size: few
J gene: TRBJ2-1
V gene: TRBV7-2
D gene: .
CDR3 DNA: TGTGCCAGCAGCTTGGGAGTGGTGTCAGGGGTGTATGAGCAGTTCTTC
CDR3 protein: CASSLGVVSGVYEQFF

clone size: few
J gene: TRBJ2-1
V gene: TRBV24-1
D gene: TRBD2
CDR3 DNA: TGTGCCACCAGTGATCCCCTCGGGACTAGCGGGTACAATGAGCAGTTCTTC
CDR3 protein: CATSDPLGTSGYNEQFF

clone size: few
J gene: TRBJ1-5
V gene: TRBV7-9
D gene: TRBD1
CDR3 DNA: TGTGCCAGCAGCTTAGGGGGAAAGGACAGGGTAAAGGATCAGCCCCAGCATTTT
CDR3 protein: CASSLGGKDRVKDQPQHF

clone size: few
J gene: TRBJ2-7
V gene: TRBV7-2
D gene: .
CDR3 DNA: TGTGCCAGCAGCCCGGGGGGCAGGGGAGGAGGCTACGAGCAGTACTTC
CDR3 protein: CASSPGGRGGGYEQYF

clone size: few
J gene: TRBJ2-7
V gene: TRBV9
D gene: .
CDR3 DNA: TGTGCCAGCAGCGTAGAAGCCGGATCCCAGCAGTACTTC
CDR3 protein: CASSVEAGSQQYF

clone size: .
J gene: TRBJ1-1
V gene: TRBV5-1
D gene: TRBD1
CDR3 DNA: TGCGCCAGCATCCCGGTACAGGGGGCTCTGAACACTGAAGCTTTCTTT
CDR3 protein: CASIPVQGALNTEAFF

clone size: few
J gene: TRBJ1-1
V gene: TRBV29-1
D gene: .
CDR3 DNA: TGCAGCGCGAGGGGAGGCCCAAATCGCACTGAAGCTTTCTTT
CDR3 protein: CSARGGPNRTEAFF

clone size: few
J gene: TRBJ2-3
V gene: TRBV7-3
D gene: TRBD2
CDR3 DNA: TGTGCCAGCAGCTCGGGACTAGCGGGAAGTTTTGGCACAGATACGCAGTATTTT
CDR3 protein: CASSSGLAGSFGTDTQYF

clone size: .
J gene: TRBJ1-1
V gene: TRBV5-1
D gene: .
CDR3 DNA: TGCGCCAGCACCTCGGGGGACGGGGTTGGCACTGAAGCTTTCTTT
CDR3 protein: CASTSGDGVGTEAFF

clone size: many
J gene: TRBJ2-6
V gene: TRBV6-5
D gene: TRBD1
CDR3 DNA: TGTGCCAGCAGTTACCTAGCCGGATCGACAGGGCACCTATGGGGGGCCAACGTCCTGACTTTC
CDR3 protein: CASSYLAGSTGHLWGANVLTF

clone size: few
J gene: TRBJ2-7
V gene: TRBV6-2/TRBV6-3
D gene: .
CDR3 DNA: TGTGCCAGCAGTTTTGGACAGAAGTACGAGCAGTACTTC
CDR3 protein: CASSFGQKYEQYF

clone size: .
J gene: TRBJ1-1
V gene: TRBV4-1
D gene: .
CDR3 DNA: TGCGCCAGCAGCCGTTCCGGGCCGACCAACACTGAAGCTTTCTTT
CDR3 protein: CASSRSGPTNTEAFF

clone size: .
J gene: TRBJ2-2
V gene: TRBV2
D gene: .
CDR3 DNA: TGTGCCAGCAGTGACAGGGGAAGGAACACCGGGGAGCTGTTTTTT
CDR3 protein: CASSDRGRNTGELFF

clone size: few
J gene: TRBJ2-5
V gene: TRBV7-3
D gene: TRBD2
CDR3 DNA: TGTGCCAGCAGCGTGCTAGCGGGGTCGGGCCAGTACTTC
CDR3 protein: CASSVLAGSGQYF

clone size: .
J gene: TRBJ2-6
V gene: TRBV6-1
D gene: .
CDR3 DNA: TGTGCCAGCGATCTGGGGCTCGGGGCCAACGTCCTGACTTTC
CDR3 protein: CASDLGLGANVLTF

clone size: .
J gene: TRBJ2-2
V gene: TRBV9
D gene: .
CDR3 DNA: TGTGCCAGCAGCGCAAACCGAGCGGTCGGGACCGGGGAGCTGTTTTTT
CDR3 protein: CASSANRAVGTGELFF

clone size: few
J gene: TRBJ2-7
V gene: TRBV2
D gene: TRBD1
CDR3 DNA: TGTGCCAGCCATCTTACAAGACAGGGGACGGACGAGCAGTACTTC
CDR3 protein: CASHLTRQGTDEQYF

clone size: .
J gene: TRBJ2-1
V gene: TRBV29-1
D gene: TRBD2
CDR3 DNA: TGCAGCGTTGAGGGTCCTAGCGGGACACCCTACAATGAGCAGTTCTTC
CDR3 protein: CSVEGPSGTPYNEQFF

clone size: .
J gene: TRBJ2-1
V gene: TRBV7-2
D gene: .
CDR3 DNA: TGTGCCAGCAGCGCCGGGCTGGGTGGGCAGTTCTTC
CDR3 protein: CASSAGLGGQFF

clone size: .
J gene: TRBJ1-1
V gene: TRBV12-3/TRBV12-4
D gene: .
CDR3 DNA: TGTGCCACCTCGGAGGGTCGGACTGAAGCTTTCTTT
CDR3 protein: CATSEGRTEAFF

clone size: many
J gene: TRBJ1-1
V gene: TRBV4-1
D gene: .
CDR3 DNA: TGCGCCAGCAGCCAAGGCGGGGCAAGAACTGAAGCTTTCTTT
CDR3 protein: CASSQGGARTEAFF

clone size: .
J gene: TRBJ2-1
V gene: TRBV2
D gene: .
CDR3 DNA: TGTGCCAGCAGCACTAGGGGTCCGGGGTACAATGAGCAGTTCTTC
CDR3 protein: CASSTRGPGYNEQFF

clone size: few
J gene: TRBJ2-1
V gene: TRBV29-1
D gene: .
CDR3 DNA: TGCAGTGGGACGGGACGGGGTGAGCAGTTCTTC
CDR3 protein: CSGTGRGEQFF

clone size: .
J gene: TRBJ2-7
V gene: TRBV5-6
D gene: TRBD1
CDR3 DNA: TGTGCCAGCAGCTTCTGGGCAGGGGGCTACGAGCAGTACTTC
CDR3 protein: CASSFWAGGYEQYF

clone size: few
J gene: TRBJ2-3
V gene: TRBV5-6
D gene: .
CDR3 DNA: TGTGCCAGCACCGGAGAGGTCGTGGGTACGCAGTATTTT
CDR3 protein: CASTGEVVGTQYF

clone size: .
J gene: TRBJ2-3
V gene: TRBV5-1
D gene: TRBD2
CDR3 DNA: TGCGCCAGCAGCTTGACTAGCGGGAGGGGAGGCACAGATACGCAGTATTTT
CDR3 protein: CASSLTSGRGGTDTQYF

clone size: few
J gene: TRBJ2-1
V gene: TRBV18
D gene: TRBD2
CDR3 DNA: TGTGCCAGCTCGAAAGCGGGGGAGTACAATGAGCAGTTCTTC
CDR3 protein: CASSKAGEYNEQFF

clone size: .
J gene: TRBJ2-7
V gene: TRBV12-3/TRBV12-4
D gene: .
CDR3 DNA: TGTGCCAGCAGACGGACAGATGGCTCCTACGAGCAGTACTTC
CDR3 protein: CASRRTDGSYEQYF

clone size: .
J gene: TRBJ2-1
V gene: TRBV19
D gene: .
CDR3 DNA: TGTGCCAGTAGTATTAGGGACACCTACAATGAGCAGTTCTTC
CDR3 protein: CASSIRDTYNEQFF

clone size: few
J gene: TRBJ2-7
V gene: TRBV2
D gene: TRBD2
CDR3 DNA: TGTGCCAGCCGGACTAGCGGGAGCGGCGAGCAGTACTTC
CDR3 protein: CASRTSGSGEQYF

clone size: .
J gene: TRBJ2-7
V gene: TRBV12-3/TRBV12-4
D gene: .
CDR3 DNA: TGTGCCAGCGGGCCCGACCTTTTCGCCACCCGCGTCTACGAGCAGTACTTC
CDR3 protein: CASGPDLFATRVYEQYF

clone size: .
J gene: TRBJ2-7
V gene: TRBV7-2
D gene: TRBD1
CDR3 DNA: TGTGCCAGCAGCTTTACAGGGGGGAACTACGAGCAGTACTTC
CDR3 protein: CASSFTGGNYEQYF

clone size: .
J gene: TRBJ2-5
V gene: TRBV9
D gene: TRBD1
CDR3 DNA: TGTGCCAGCAGCGTAGCGGGGACAGCGCAAGAGACCCAGTACTTC
CDR3 protein: CASSVAGTAQETQYF

clone size: .
J gene: TRBJ2-1
V gene: TRBV19
D gene: TRBD2
CDR3 DNA: TGTGCCAGCTCTAGCGGATCCTACAATGATCAGTTCTTC
CDR3 protein: CASSSGSYNDQFF

clone size: .
J gene: TRBJ2-7
V gene: TRBV4-3
D gene: TRBD2
CDR3 DNA: TGCGCCAGCAGCCAAGAGCCTAGCGGGTCCTACGAGCAGTACTTC
CDR3 protein: CASSQEPSGSYEQYF

clone size: many
J gene: TRBJ2-7
V gene: TRBV7-2
D gene: .
CDR3 DNA: TGTGCCAGCAGCTTAAGCGGGACAAGCGGCGAGCAGTACTTC
CDR3 protein: CASSLSGTSGEQYF

clone size: few
J gene: TRBJ1-1
V gene: TRBV5-1
D gene: .
CDR3 DNA: TGCGCCAGCAGCCCCGACCTGGACACGGGAGCTTTCTTT
CDR3 protein: CASSPDLDTGAFF

clone size: .
J gene: TRBJ1-2
V gene: TRBV12-3/TRBV12-4
D gene: .
CDR3 DNA: TGTGCCAGCAGTTTGGACAGTCCCTATGGCTACACCTTC
CDR3 protein: CASSLDSPYGYTF

clone size: many
J gene: TRBJ2-2
V gene: TRBV29-1
D gene: .
CDR3 DNA: TGCAGCGGCGGACAGAACTACGCCGGGGAGCTGTTTTTT
CDR3 protein: CSGGQNYAGELFF

clone size: .
J gene: TRBJ1-2
V gene: TRBV7-2
D gene: .
CDR3 DNA: TGTGCCAGCAGCGCCCTGGCGGTCTCCAACTATGGCTACACCTTC
CDR3 protein: CASSALAVSNYGYTF

clone size: few
J gene: TRBJ2-1
V gene: TRBV7-9
D gene: TRBD2
CDR3 DNA: TGTGCCAGCAGCTTAGCAGGCGGGAGGACCAATGAGCAGTTCTTC
CDR3 protein: CASSLAGGRTNEQFF

clone size: few
J gene: TRBJ2-4
V gene: TRBV4-1
D gene: .
CDR3 DNA: TGCGCCAGCAGCCAAGGAGCTTTGGCAGGGGTCAAGACCATTCAGTACTTC
CDR3 protein: CASSQGALAGVKTIQYF

clone size: few
J gene: TRBJ2-3
V gene: TRBV7-6
D gene: TRBD2
CDR3 DNA: TGTGCCAGCAGCCGAGGGGCGGGGGGCACAGATACGCAGTATTTT
CDR3 protein: CASSRGAGGTDTQYF

clone size: .
J gene: TRBJ2-5
V gene: TRBV20-1
D gene: .
CDR3 DNA: TGCAGTGCTAGAGTCCCAGGACTTCAAGAGACCCAGTACTTC
CDR3 protein: CSARVPGLQETQYF

clone size: .
J gene: TRBJ2-7
V gene: TRBV6-5
D gene: .
CDR3 DNA: TGTGCCAGCAGTTACTACGGAGCTCACGAGCAGTACTTC
CDR3 protein: CASSYYGAHEQYF

clone size: few
J gene: TRBJ2-1
V gene: TRBV18
D gene: .
CDR3 DNA: TGTGCCAGCTCACCCGGACAGAACAATGAGCAGTTCTTC
CDR3 protein: CASSPGQNNEQFF

clone size: .
J gene: TRBJ2-7
V gene: TRBV5-1
D gene: TRBD1
CDR3 DNA: TGCGCCAGCAGCGGCGGGACAGGCCCCTACGAGCAGTACTTC
CDR3 protein: CASSGGTGPYEQYF

clone size: few
J gene: TRBJ2-2
V gene: TRBV7-3
D gene: .
CDR3 DNA: TGTGCCAGCAGCTTAAGCCTAGCAGGCACCGGGGAGCTGTTTTTT
CDR3 protein: CASSLSLAGTGELFF

clone size: .
J gene: TRBJ2-4
V gene: TRBV2
D gene: TRBD2
CDR3 DNA: TGTGCCAGCAAATTAGCGGGGGGAGGCGCCATTCAGTACTTC
CDR3 protein: CASKLAGGGAIQYF

clone size: .
J gene: TRBJ2-1
V gene: TRBV20-1
D gene: TRBD1
CDR3 DNA: TGCAGTGCCCCGCAGAAACAGGGGTCCAATGAGCAGTTCTTC
CDR3 protein: CSAPQKQGSNEQFF

clone size: once
J gene: TRBJ2-3
V gene: TRBV7-9
D gene: TRBD2
CDR3 DNA: TGTGCCAGCAGCCCCGGGGCGGGAGTCCCAGATACGCAGTATTTT
CDR3 protein: CASSPGAGVPDTQYF

clone size: few
J gene: TRBJ2-3
V gene: TRBV12-3/TRBV12-4
D gene: .
CDR3 DNA: TGTGCCAGCAGAACAGGGCCTAGCACAGATACGCAGTATTTT
CDR3 protein: CASRTGPSTDTQYF

clone size: once
J gene: TRBJ2-3
V gene: TRBV12-3/TRBV12-4
D gene: .
CDR3 DNA: TGTGCCAGCAGTTTGCGGGGCAGGGGAACAGATACGCAGTATTTT
CDR3 protein: CASSLRGRGTDTQYF

clone size: .
J gene: TRBJ1-6
V gene: TRBV2
D gene: .
CDR3 DNA: TGTGCCAGCAGTGAAGATAATTCACCCCTCCACTTT
CDR3 protein: CASSEDNSPLHF